The clone carrying this T cell receptor (beta chain) came up a few times. Its antigen is undetermined. This entry comes from a study of post-analysis software for immune sequencing data. Study-level points and caveats: Significantly lower normalized Chao1 diversity was seen in multiple sclerosis patients than in controls.

The TCR beta cDNA libraries contained unique molecular identifiers. TCRdb ran MiXCR on the PCR reads and lists one entry per CDR3 protein. The table records about 770,000 distinct CDR3 sequences, 35% to 55% of them present only once. The receptor comes from a girl aged 5 to 17 with multiple sclerosis. The sample taken for sequencing was blood.

CDR3: CASSHLRSGRSSYEQYF. CDR3 in DNA: TGTGCCAGCAGCCACCTTCGCAGCGGAAGGAGCTCCTACGAGCAGTACTTC. This rearrangement joins TRBV7-9 to TRBJ2-7, with D possibly matching TRBD2 (5 bases). The CDR3 is made up of 17 amino acids. From germline, CDR1 is SEHNR and CDR2 FQNEAQ (reference sequence). With 5 bases removed from V and 0 bases from J, the gap between germline ends came to 20 bases. Based on the CDR3 plus reference TRBV7-9 and TRBJ2-7, the full variable domain is DTGVSQNPRHKITKRGQNVTFRCDPISEHNRLYWYRQTLGQGPEFLTYFQNEAQLEKSRLLSDRFSAERPKGSFSTLEIQRTEQGDSAMYLCASSHLRSGRSSYEQYFGPGTRLTVT.